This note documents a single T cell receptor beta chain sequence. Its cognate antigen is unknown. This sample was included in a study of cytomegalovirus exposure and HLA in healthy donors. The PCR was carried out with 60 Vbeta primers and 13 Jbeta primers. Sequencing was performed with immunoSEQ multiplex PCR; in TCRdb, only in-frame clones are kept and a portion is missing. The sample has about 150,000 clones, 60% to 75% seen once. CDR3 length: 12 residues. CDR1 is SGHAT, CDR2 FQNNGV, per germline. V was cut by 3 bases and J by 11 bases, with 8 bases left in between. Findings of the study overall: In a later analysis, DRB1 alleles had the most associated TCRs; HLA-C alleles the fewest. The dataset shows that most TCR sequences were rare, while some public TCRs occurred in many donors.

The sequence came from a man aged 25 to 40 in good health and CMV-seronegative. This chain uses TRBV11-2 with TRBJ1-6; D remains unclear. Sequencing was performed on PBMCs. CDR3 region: CASSLTRPPLHF. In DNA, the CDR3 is TGTGCCAGCAGCTTGACGAGGCCACCCCTCCACTTT. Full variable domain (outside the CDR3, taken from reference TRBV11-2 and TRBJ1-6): EAGVAQSPRYKIIEKRQSVAFWCNPISGHATLYWYQQILGQGPKLLIQFQNNGVVDDSQLPKDRFSAERLKGVDSTLKIQPAKLEDSAVYLCASSLTRPPLHFGNGTRLTVT.